This section outlines one TCR beta chain sequence together with its context. Its antigen is as yet unknown. The data are from a study of radiotherapy plus CTLA-4 blockade in lung cancer. The wider study: Among patients, approximately 19% showed objective responses, and around 30% had disease control.

The study treated chemo-refractory metastatic non-small-cell lung cancer patients with focal radiation plus ipilimumab CTLA-4 blockade. Broader study findings: Blood-borne expansion of tumor-derived TCR clones followed radiotherapy plus ipilimumab. Early clonal dynamics of blood T cells, together with interferon-beta, were reported as the best response predictor.

Sequencing used immunoSEQ multiplex PCR; TCRdb keeps in-frame clones, though not all of them. The sample carries around 80,000 clones, 60% to 85% recorded once. The TCR was taken from a human donor with non-small cell lung cancer whose response to radiotherapy plus ipilimumab could not be evaluated. Some clones in this sample may be carry-over from other donors' samples. The source material was peripheral blood, sampled from a patient treated with radiotherapy plus ipilimumab.

CDR3 residues: CASSQEGRTGYTGELFF. The CDR3 DNA is TGCGCCAGCAGCCAAGAAGGGAGGACAGGTTACACCGGGGAGCTGTTTTTT. The rearrangement links TRBV4-1 to TRBJ2-2; tentatively, D is TRBD1 (7 bases). CDR3 length: 17 residues. The V end lost 0 bases, the J end lost 3 bases, and 14 bases lay between the germline ends. The germline V gene encodes CDR1 MGHRA and CDR2 YSYEKL.